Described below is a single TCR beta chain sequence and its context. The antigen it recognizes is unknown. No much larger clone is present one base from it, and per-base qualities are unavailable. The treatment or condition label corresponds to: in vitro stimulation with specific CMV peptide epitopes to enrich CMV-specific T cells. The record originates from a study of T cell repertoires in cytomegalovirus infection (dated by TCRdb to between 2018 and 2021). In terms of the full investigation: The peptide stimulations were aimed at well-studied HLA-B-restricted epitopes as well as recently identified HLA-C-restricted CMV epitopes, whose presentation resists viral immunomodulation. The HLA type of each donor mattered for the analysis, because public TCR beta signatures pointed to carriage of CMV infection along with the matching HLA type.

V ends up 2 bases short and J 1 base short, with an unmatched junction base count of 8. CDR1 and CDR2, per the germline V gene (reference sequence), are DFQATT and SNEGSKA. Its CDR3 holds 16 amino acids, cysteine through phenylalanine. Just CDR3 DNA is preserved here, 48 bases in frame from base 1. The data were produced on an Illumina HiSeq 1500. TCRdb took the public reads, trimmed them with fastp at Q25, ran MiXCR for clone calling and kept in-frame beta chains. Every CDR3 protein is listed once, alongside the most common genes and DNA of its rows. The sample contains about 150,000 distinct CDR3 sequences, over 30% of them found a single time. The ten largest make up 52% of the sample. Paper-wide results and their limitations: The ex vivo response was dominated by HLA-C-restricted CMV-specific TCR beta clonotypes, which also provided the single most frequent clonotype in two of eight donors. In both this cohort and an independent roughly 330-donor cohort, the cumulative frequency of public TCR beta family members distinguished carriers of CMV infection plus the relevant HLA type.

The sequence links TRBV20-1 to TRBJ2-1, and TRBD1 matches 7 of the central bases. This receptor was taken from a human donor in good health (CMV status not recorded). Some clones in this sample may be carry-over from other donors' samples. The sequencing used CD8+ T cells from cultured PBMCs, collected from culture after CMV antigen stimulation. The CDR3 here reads CSARPSEGASYNEQFF. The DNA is TGCAGTGCTAGACCTTCTGAGGGGGCTTCCTACAATGAGCAGTTCTTC.